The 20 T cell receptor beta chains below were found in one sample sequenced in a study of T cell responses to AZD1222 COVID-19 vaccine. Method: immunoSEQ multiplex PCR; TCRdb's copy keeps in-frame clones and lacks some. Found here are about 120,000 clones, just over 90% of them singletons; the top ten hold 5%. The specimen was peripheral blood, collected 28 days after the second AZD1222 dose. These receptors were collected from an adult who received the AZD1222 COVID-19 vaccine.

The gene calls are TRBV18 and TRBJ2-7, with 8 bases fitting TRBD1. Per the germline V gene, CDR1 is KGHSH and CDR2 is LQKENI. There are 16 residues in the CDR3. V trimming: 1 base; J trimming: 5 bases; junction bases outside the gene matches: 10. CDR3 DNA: TGTGCCAGCTCACCACTTCCGACCGGGACAGGCCACGAGCAGTACTTC. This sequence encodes CASSPLPTGTGHEQYF.

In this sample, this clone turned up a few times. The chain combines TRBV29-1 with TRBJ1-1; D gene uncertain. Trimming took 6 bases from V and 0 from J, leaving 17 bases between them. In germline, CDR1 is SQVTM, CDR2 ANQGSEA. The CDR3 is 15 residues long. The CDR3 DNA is TGCAGCGTGGGTGAGGATTTATTCATGAACACTGAAGCTTTCTTT. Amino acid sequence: CSVGEDLFMNTEAFF.

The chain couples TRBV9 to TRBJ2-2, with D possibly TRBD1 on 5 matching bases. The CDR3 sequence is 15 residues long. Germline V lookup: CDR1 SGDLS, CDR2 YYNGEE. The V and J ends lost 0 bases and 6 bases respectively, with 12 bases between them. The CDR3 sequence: CASSVDPGQAGELFF. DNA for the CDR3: TGTGCCAGCAGCGTAGACCCAGGGCAGGCCGGGGAGCTGTTTTTT.

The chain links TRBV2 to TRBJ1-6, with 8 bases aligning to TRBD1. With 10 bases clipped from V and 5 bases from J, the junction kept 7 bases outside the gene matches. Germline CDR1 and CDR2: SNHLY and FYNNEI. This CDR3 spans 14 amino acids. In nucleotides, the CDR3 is TGTGCCACCAGACCGGGACAGGATAATTCACCCCTCCACTTT. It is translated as CATRPGQDNSPLHF.

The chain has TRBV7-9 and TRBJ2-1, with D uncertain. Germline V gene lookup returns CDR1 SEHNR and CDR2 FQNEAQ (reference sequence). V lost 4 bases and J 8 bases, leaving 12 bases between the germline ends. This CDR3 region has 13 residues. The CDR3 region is CASSSEVGYEQFF. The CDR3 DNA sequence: TGTGCCAGCAGCTCAGAGGTGGGGTATGAGCAGTTCTTC.

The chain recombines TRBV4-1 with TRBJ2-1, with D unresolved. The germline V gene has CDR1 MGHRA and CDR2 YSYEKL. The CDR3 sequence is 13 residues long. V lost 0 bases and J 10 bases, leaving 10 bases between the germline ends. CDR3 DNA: TGCGCCAGCAGCCAAGAGGACGATACGGAGCAGTTCTTC. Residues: CASSQEDDTEQFF.

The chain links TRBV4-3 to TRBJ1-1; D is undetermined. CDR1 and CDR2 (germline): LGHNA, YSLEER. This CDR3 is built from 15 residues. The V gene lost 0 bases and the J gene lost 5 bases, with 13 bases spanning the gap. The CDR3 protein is CASSQDGSRGTEAFF. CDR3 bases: TGCGCCAGCAGCCAAGATGGGAGCCGGGGTACTGAAGCTTTCTTT.

This chain's CDR3 is CASSPTSGSYNEQFF. CDR3 DNA: TGTGCCAGTAGTCCGACTAGCGGGAGTTACAATGAGCAGTTCTTC. V usage is TRBV19 and J usage is TRBJ2-1; 12 positions agree with TRBD2. V shed 5 bases, J shed 4 bases, and the junction held 3 bases outside the gene matches. This CDR3 is built from 15 residues. CDR1 LNHDA and CDR2 SQIVND come from the germline V gene (reference sequence).

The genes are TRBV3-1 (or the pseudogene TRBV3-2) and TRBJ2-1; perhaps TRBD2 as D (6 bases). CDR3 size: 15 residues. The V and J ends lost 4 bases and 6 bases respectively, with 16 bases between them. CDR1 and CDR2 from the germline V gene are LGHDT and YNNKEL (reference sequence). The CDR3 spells CASSRGSGVFNEQFF. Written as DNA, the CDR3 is TGTGCCAGCAGCCGGGGTAGCGGAGTTTTCAATGAGCAGTTCTTC.

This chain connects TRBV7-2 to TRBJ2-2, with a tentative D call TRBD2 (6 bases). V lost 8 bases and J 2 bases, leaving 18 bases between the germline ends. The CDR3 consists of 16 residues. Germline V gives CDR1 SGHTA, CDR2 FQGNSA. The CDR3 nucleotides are TGTGCCAGCGCCCCCCCCCGGGACTCAAACACCGGGGAGCTGTTTTTT. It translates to CASAPPRDSNTGELFF.

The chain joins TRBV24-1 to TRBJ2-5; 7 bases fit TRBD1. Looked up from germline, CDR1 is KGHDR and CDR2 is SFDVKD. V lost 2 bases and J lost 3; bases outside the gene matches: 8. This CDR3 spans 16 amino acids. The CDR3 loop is CATSDSDDTGEETQYF. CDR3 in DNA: TGTGCCACCAGTGATTCTGATGACACAGGGGAAGAGACCCAGTACTTC.

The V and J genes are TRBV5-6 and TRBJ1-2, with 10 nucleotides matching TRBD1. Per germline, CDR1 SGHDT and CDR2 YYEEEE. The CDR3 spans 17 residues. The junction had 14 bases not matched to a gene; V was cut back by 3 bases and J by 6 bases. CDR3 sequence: CASSSDRGISRWHGYTF. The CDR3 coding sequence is TGTGCCAGCAGCTCGGACAGGGGGATCTCAAGGTGGCATGGCTACACCTTC.

The CDR3 DNA reads TGTGCCAGTAGTAAGGAGGGGGCTTCGAACACTGAAGCTTTCTTT. Amino acid sequence: CASSKEGASNTEAFF. The V and J genes are TRBV19 and TRBJ1-1, with 7 bases that match TRBD1. The CDR3 consists of 15 residues. Unmatched junction bases numbered 6, after V lost 4 bases and J lost 1 base. CDR1 and CDR2 (germline): LNHDA, SQIVND (reference sequence).

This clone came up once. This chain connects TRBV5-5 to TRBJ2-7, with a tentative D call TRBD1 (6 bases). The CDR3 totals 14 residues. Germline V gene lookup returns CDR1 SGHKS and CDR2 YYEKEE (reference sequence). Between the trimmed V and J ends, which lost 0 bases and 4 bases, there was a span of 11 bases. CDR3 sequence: CASSLDRVRYEQYF. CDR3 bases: TGTGCCAGCAGCTTGGACAGGGTAAGATACGAGCAGTACTTC.

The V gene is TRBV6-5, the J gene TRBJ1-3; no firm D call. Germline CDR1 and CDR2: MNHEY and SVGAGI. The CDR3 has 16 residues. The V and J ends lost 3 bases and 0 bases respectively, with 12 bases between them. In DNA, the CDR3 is TGTGCCAGCAGTTATGACGGCTCGACCTCTGGAAACACCATATATTTT. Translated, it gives CASSYDGSTSGNTIYF.

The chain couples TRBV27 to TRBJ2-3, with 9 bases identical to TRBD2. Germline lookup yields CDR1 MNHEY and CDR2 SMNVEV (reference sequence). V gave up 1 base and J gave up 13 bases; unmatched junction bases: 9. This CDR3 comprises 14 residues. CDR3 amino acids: CASSLWGGRALEYF. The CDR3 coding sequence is TGTGCCAGCAGTTTATGGGGCGGGAGGGCCTTGGAGTATTTT.

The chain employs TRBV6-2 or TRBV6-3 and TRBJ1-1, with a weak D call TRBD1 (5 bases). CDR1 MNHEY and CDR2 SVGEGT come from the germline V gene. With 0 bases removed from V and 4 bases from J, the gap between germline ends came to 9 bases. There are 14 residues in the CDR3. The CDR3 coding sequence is TGTGCCAGCAGTTACTCGAGTGGGGGCACTGAAGCTTTCTTT. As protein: CASSYSSGGTEAFF.

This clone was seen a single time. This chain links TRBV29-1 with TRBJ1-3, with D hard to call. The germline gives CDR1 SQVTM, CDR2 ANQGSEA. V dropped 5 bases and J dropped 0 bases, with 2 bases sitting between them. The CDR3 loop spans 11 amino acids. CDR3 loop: CSVLSGNTIYF. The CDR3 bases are TGCAGCGTTCTCTCTGGAAACACCATATATTTT.

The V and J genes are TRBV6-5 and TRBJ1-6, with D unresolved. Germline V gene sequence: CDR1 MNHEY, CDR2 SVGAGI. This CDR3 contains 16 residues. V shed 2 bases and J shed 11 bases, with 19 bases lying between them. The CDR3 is CASSYLTPPLWAPLHF. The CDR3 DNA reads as TGTGCCAGCAGTTACCTCACACCTCCCCTTTGGGCACCCCTCCACTTT.

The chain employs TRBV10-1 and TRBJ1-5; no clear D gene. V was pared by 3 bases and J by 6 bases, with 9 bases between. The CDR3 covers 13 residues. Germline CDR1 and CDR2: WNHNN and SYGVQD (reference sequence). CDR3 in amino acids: CASSDFGIQPQHF. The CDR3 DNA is TGCGCCAGCAGTGATTTTGGGATTCAGCCCCAGCATTTT.